This T cell receptor beta chain was captured in a study of OX40 agonist ivuxolimab in advanced cancers. Study background: A diagnosis of hepatocellular carcinoma, melanoma, renal cell or head and neck cancer was present in dose-escalation patients. Prior anti-PD-1, anti-PD-L1 or anti-CTLA-4 therapy was allowed; approximately 41% had some. Three patients had partial responses: one hepatocellular carcinoma, two cutaneous melanoma.

CDR1 and CDR2 (germline): SGHTS, YDEGEE. J lost 0 bases, V lost 0 bases, and 0 bases had no gene match. The CDR3 is 14 residues long. Here immunoSEQ multiplex PCR was the method, and the copy in TCRdb shows in-frame clones only, minus some. The sample carries 75,000 to 95,000 clones, around 93% recorded once. The sequencing used CD4+ or CD8+ T cells sorted from blood, collected in a trial of the OX40 agonist ivuxolimab. The J gene is TRBJ2-7, the V gene TRBV5-8, with 7 bases aligning to TRBD2. This TCR derives from an adult with an advanced solid tumor such as melanoma, head and neck, liver or kidney cancer. For the CDR3, the DNA is TGTGCCAGCAGCTTGGGCGGGAGCTCCTACGAGCAGTACTTC. Encoded protein: CASSLGGSSYEQYF.